The following is a T cell receptor beta chain sequence with its context. The antigen is unknown. Graft-derived tissue was subjected to processing to liberate intraepithelial and lamina propria lymphocytes. This entry is derived from a study of graft-versus-host responses after intestinal transplantation. V trimming: 5 bases; J trimming: 0 bases; junction bases outside the gene matches: 8. The CDR3 has 17 amino acids. CDR1 is SGHRS and CDR2 is YFSETQ in the germline V gene. General study findings and limits: Early post-transplant HvG declines were associated with peak circulating GvH clone levels.

Libraries were prepared by immunoSEQ multiplex PCR; TCRdb keeps only in-frame clonotypes and omits some of them. Altogether about 19,000 clones are present, about 65% being singletons, with the ten largest covering about 8.8%. This receptor was obtained from a human patient who received an intestinal transplant, so some T cells may come from the graft donor. Sequenced here: ileum tissue, sampled about 21 days after intestinal transplant. The chain joins TRBV5-1 to TRBJ2-3, with 11 positions matching TRBD1. DNA for the CDR3: TGCGCCAGCAGATTCCGGACAGGGGGCGAGAGCACAGATACGCAGTATTTT. Amino acid sequence: CASRFRTGGESTDTQYF.